A single T cell receptor beta chain is shown here with its context. As yet, its antigen is unknown. This specimen belongs to a study of Graves' ophthalmopathy and Graves' hyperthyroidism. The germline V and J ends were trimmed by 7 bases and 10 bases, with 16 bases remaining between them. CDR3 size: 11 residues. Looked up from germline, CDR1 is DFQATT and CDR2 is SNEGSKA (reference sequence). Study conclusions and caveats: Detected in blood as well were most expanded thyroid clonotypes with frequency above 0.001. Ophthalmopathy progression prediction by the model yielded a sensitivity of approximately 71% and a specificity of nearly 75%.

Exclusion criteria comprised other autoimmune diseases, uncontrolled infections, pregnancy or lactation in patients. A volume of 8.5 to 10 ml of fresh peripheral blood supplied the PBMCs. RNA transcripts served as template for amplifying TCR beta CDR3 sequences. A first-round RT-PCR used HTBI primers, followed by a second-round multiplex PCR. One entry per CDR3 protein results from TCRdb running MiXCR on the multiplex PCR reads. Of 40,000 to 50,000 distinct CDR3 sequences listed, over 40% are singletons. The origin of this receptor is an adult man with Graves' ophthalmopathy. Sequencing was performed on peripheral blood. The chain joins TRBV20-1 to TRBJ2-5, with TRBD1 as a possible D gene (6 bases). CDR3: CSEVNRADQYF. For the CDR3, the DNA is TGCAGTGAGGTAAACAGGGCTGACCAGTACTTC.